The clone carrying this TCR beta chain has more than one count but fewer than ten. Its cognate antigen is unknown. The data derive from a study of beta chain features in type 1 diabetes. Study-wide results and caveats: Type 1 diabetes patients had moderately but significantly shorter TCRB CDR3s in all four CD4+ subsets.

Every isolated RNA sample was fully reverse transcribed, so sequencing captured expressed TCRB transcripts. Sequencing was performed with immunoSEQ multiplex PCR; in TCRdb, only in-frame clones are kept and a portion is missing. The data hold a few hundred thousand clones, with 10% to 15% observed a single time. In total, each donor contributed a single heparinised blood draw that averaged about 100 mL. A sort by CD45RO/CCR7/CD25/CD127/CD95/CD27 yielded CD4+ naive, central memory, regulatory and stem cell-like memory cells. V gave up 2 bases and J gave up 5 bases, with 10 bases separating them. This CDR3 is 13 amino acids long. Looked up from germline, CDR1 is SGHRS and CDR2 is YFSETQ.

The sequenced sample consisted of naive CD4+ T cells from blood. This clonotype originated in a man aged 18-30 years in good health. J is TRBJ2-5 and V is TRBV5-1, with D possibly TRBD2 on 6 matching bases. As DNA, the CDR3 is TGCGCCAGCAGCTTAGGTCTAGCGGAGACCCAGTACTTC. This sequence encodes CASSLGLAETQYF.